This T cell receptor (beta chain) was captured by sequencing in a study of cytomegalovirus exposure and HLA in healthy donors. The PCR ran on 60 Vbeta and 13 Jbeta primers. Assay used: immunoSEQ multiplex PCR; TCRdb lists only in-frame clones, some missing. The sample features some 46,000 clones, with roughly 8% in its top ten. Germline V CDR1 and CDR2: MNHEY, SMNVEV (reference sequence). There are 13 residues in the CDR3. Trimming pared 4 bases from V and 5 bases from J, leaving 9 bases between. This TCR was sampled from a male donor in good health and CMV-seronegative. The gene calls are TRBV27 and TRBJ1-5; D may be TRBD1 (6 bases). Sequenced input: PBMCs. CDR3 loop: CASSWDKDQPQHF. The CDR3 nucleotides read TGTGCCAGCAGTTGGGACAAGGATCAGCCCCAGCATTTT.